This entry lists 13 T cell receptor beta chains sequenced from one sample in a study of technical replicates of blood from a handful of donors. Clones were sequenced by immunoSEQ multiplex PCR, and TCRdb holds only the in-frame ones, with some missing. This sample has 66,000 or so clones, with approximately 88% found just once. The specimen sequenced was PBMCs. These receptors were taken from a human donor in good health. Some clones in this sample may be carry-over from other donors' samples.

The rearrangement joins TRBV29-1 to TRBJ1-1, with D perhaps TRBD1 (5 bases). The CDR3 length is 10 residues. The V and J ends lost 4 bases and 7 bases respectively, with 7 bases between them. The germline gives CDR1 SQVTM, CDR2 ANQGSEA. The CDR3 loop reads CSVGGVEAFF. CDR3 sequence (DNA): TGCAGCGTTGGGGGGGTTGAAGCTTTCTTT. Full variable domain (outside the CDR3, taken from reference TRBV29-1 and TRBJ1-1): SAVISQKPSRDICQRGTSLTIQCQVDSQVTMMFWYRQQPGQSLTLIATANQGSEATYESGFVIDKFPISRPNLTFSTLTVSNMSPEDSSIYLCSVGGVEAFFGQGTRLTVV.

The CDR3 nucleotides read TGTGCCAGCAGCTCTAGGCGGGGGGATGAAAAACTGTTTTTT. It codes for CASSSRRGDEKLFF. The chain employs TRBV6-1 and TRBJ1-4, with D tentatively TRBD1 (5 bases). Per germline, CDR1 MNHNS and CDR2 SASEGT. This CDR3 has 14 amino acids. V was cut by 6 bases and J by 6 bases, with 14 bases left in between.

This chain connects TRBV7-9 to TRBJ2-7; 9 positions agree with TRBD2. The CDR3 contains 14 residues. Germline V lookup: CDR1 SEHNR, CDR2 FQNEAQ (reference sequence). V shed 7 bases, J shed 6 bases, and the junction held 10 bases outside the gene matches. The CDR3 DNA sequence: TGTGCCAGCACCGTGGCGGGAGGGTCCGTCGAGCAGTACTTC. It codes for CASTVAGGSVEQYF. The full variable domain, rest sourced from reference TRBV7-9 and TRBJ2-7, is DTGVSQNPRHKITKRGQNVTFRCDPISEHNRLYWYRQTLGQGPEFLTYFQNEAQLEKSRLLSDRFSAERPKGSFSTLEIQRTEQGDSAMYLCASTVAGGSVEQYFGPGTRLTVT.

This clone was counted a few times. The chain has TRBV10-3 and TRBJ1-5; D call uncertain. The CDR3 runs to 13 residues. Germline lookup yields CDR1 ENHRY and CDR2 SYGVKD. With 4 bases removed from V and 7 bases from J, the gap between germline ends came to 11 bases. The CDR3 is CAISADTPQPQHF. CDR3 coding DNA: TGTGCCATCAGTGCAGACACACCACAGCCCCAGCATTTT.

CDR3 nucleotides: TGCGCCAGCAGCTTACTAGCAGTTGGTGAAAAACTGTTTTTT. Protein sequence: CASSLLAVGEKLFF. V gene TRBV5-1 combines with J gene TRBJ1-4; D remains unclear. CDR3 size: 14 residues. Per the germline V gene, CDR1 is SGHRS and CDR2 is YFSETQ. Trimming left V 2 bases short and J 7 bases short, with 12 bases between. The whole variable domain, filled in from reference TRBV5-1 and TRBJ1-4, reads KAGVTQTPRYLIKTRGQQVTLSCSPISGHRSVSWYQQTPGQGLQFLFEYFSETQRNKGNFPGRFSGRQFSNSRSEMNVSTLELGDSALYLCASSLLAVGEKLFFGSGTQLSVL.

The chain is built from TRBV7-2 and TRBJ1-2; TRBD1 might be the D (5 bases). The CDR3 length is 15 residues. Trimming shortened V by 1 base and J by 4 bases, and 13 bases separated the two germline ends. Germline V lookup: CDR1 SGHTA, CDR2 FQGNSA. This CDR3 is CASSLGAGNLYGYTF. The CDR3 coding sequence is TGTGCCAGCAGCTTAGGAGCAGGGAATCTCTATGGCTACACCTTC.

CDR3 loop: CASSIDRYNEQFF. The CDR3 nucleotides are TGTGCCAGTAGTATAGATCGCTACAATGAGCAGTTCTTC. The chain recombines TRBV19 with TRBJ2-1; D remains unclear. Germline values: CDR1 LNHDA, CDR2 SQIVND (reference sequence). This CDR3 is built from 13 residues. Trimming stripped 0 bases from V and 3 bases from J, with 3 bases between.

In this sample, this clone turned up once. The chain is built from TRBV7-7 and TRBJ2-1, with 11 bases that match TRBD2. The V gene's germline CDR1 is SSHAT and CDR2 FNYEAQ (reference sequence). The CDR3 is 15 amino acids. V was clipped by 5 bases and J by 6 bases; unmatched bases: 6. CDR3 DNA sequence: TGTGCCAGCAGCCGGGGGACTAGCGGTTCCAATGAGCAGTTCTTC. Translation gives CASSRGTSGSNEQFF. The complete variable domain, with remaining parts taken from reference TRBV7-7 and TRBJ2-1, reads GAGVSQSPRYKVTKRGQDVTLRCDPISSHATLYWYQQALGQGPEFLTYFNYEAQPDKSGLPSDRFSAERPEGSISTLTIQRTEQRDSAMYRCASSRGTSGSNEQFFGPGTRLTVL.

The CDR3 DNA follows: TGTGCCATCAGTGAACGGGGGGACAATGAGCAGTTCTTC. It is translated as CAISERGDNEQFF. The chain has TRBV10-3 and TRBJ2-1; 7 bases agree with TRBD2. Germline-derived CDR1 and CDR2 are ENHRY and SYGVKD. The trim removed 3 bases at V and 5 bases at J, leaving 1 base unmatched. The CDR3 extends over 13 amino acids.

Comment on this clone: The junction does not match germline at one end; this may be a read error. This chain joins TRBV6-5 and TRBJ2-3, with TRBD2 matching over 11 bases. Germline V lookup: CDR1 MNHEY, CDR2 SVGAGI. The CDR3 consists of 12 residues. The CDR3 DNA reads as TGTGCCAGCAGCGCCCGACTAGCGGGGCCGATTTTT. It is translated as CASSARLAGPIF.

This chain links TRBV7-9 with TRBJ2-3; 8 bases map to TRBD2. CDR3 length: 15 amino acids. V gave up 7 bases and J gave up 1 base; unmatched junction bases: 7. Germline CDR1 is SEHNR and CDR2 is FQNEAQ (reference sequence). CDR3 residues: CASTRSGIRTDTQYF. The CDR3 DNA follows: TGTGCCAGCACCCGTAGCGGGATCCGCACAGATACGCAGTATTTT.

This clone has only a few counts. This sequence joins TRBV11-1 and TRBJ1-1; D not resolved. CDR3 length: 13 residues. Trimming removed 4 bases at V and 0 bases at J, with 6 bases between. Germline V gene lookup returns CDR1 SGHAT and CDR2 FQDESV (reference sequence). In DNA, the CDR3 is TGTGCCAGCAGCTCACAGCTGAACACTGAAGCTTTCTTT. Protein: CASSSQLNTEAFF.

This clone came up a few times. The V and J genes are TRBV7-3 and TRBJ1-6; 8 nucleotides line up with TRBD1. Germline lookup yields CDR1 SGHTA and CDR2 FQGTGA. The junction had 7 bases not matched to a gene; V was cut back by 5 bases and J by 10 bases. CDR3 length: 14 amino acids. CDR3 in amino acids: CASSQDRENSPLHF. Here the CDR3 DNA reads TGTGCCAGCAGCCAGGACAGGGAAAACTCACCCCTCCACTTT. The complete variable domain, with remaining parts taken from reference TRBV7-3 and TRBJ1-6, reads GAGVSQTPSNKVTEKGKYVELRCDPISGHTALYWYRQSLGQGPEFLIYFQGTGAADDSGLPNDRFFAVRPEGSVSTLKIQRTERGDSAVYLCASSQDRENSPLHFGNGTRLTVT.